The 22 T cell receptor beta chains presented below share a single source sample, sequenced in a study of CD8+CD57+ T cells in acquired aplastic anemia. TCR beta VDJ combinations and CDR3 sequences were profiled from genomic DNA. TCRdb independently ran MiXCR on the reads; one entry per CDR3 protein. The sample has around 190,000 distinct CDR3 sequences; around 60% are singletons. The sequencing sample was made of sorted CD4+, CD8+, or CD8+CD57+ T cells (not recorded which) from PBMCs. The receptors shown here come from a human donor in good health.

V usage is TRBV29-1 and J usage is TRBJ2-1; D is perhaps TRBD1 or TRBD2 (5 bases each). This CDR3 comprises 10 residues. Trimming took 6 bases from V and 8 from J, leaving 8 bases between them. Germline V gives CDR1 SQVTM, CDR2 ANQGSEA. CDR3 sequence (DNA): TGCAGCGTAGTGGGGGATGAGCAGTTCTTC. It is translated as CSVVGDEQFF.

The rearrangement links TRBV7-2 to TRBJ1-4, with D unresolved. Germline CDR1 SGHTA, CDR2 FQGNSA. V was clipped by 8 bases and J by 0 bases, with 10 bases between them. The CDR3 runs to 14 residues. The CDR3: CASGYSTTNEKLFF. The CDR3, as DNA: TGTGCCAGCGGTTACAGCACAACTAATGAAAAACTGTTTTTT.

V is TRBV6-1 and J is TRBJ2-1; no definite D call. CDR3 length equals 16 residues. V was trimmed by 7 bases and J by 8 bases, leaving 24 bases between them. Germline CDR1 is MNHNS and CDR2 is SASEGT. The CDR3 DNA is TGTGCCAGCACCTTACAACCTCTACTACATGACGATGAGCAGTTCTTC. Its protein is CASTLQPLLHDDEQFF.

The chain recombines TRBV10-1 with TRBJ2-2; a weak D match, TRBD1 (6 bases). This CDR3 spans 14 amino acids. The ends were cut back, 3 bases at V and 6 bases at J, with 11 bases in the middle. Germline V gives CDR1 WNHNN, CDR2 SYGVQD (reference sequence). As DNA, the CDR3 is TGCGCCAGCAGTGATGGGACACAGGCCGGGGAGCTGTTTTTT. This translates into CASSDGTQAGELFF.

The chain's CDR3 is CASSLIPGQANYGYTF. The CDR3 coding sequence is TGTGCCAGCAGCCTAATCCCGGGACAGGCTAACTATGGCTACACCTTC. This rearrangement joins TRBV7-9 to TRBJ1-2; TRBD1 matches at 8 bases. Germline loops: CDR1 SEHNR, CDR2 FQNEAQ (reference sequence). Trimming removed 5 bases from V and 0 bases from J; junction bases left unmatched: 8. This CDR3 has 16 residues.

The chain links TRBV9 to TRBJ2-2; TRBD2 matches at 13 bases. The CDR3 sequence is 17 residues long. Trimming cost V 0 bases and J 1 base; bases outside gene matches: 0. Germline-derived CDR1 and CDR2 are SGDLS and YYNGEE. CDR3 in DNA: TGTGCCAGCAGCGTAGGGACTAGCGGGGGGAACACCGGGGAGCTGTTTTTT. Encoded protein: CASSVGTSGGNTGELFF. The whole variable domain, remainder taken from reference TRBV9 and TRBJ2-2, is DSGVTQTPKHLITATGQRVTLRCSPRSGDLSVYWYQQSLDQGLQFLIQYYNGEERAKGNILERFSAQQFPDLHSELNLSSLELGDSALYFCASSVGTSGGNTGELFFGEGSRLTVL.

This clonotype was counted many times. The chain couples TRBV19 to TRBJ1-2; tentative D call: TRBD1 (6 bases). Germline CDR1 and CDR2: LNHDA and SQIVND (reference sequence). This CDR3 spans 14 amino acids. The germline V and J ends were trimmed by 4 bases and 8 bases, with 17 bases remaining between them. CDR3 loop: CASSTIGRGRGYTF. Here the CDR3 DNA reads TGTGCCAGTAGTACTATTGGCAGGGGTCGGGGCTACACCTTC.

The chain is built from TRBV7-3 and TRBJ1-2; D unresolved. This CDR3 contains 13 residues. Germline V gives CDR1 SGHTA, CDR2 FQGTGA. V was shortened by 1 base and J by 7 bases, with 10 bases between the two germline ends. The DNA of the CDR3 is TGTGCCAGCAGCTTAAATCCGGGGTCTGGCTACACCTTC. This gives the protein CASSLNPGSGYTF.

A remark on this clonotype: The junction differs from germline at one of its ends, possibly a read error. The chain employs TRBV6-4 and TRBJ1-1; D uncertain. In germline, CDR1 is MRHNA, CDR2 SNTAGT. The CDR3 length is 14 residues. The DNA of the CDR3 is TGTGCCGGCAGTAGCAATCCAGGCAATACTGAAGCTTTCTTT. The encoded protein is CAGSSNPGNTEAFF.

This clonotype was counted only a few times. This chain links TRBV6-4 with TRBJ2-1, with D possibly being TRBD1 (6 bases). The germline V gene has CDR1 MRHNA and CDR2 SNTAGT. V lost 2 bases and J 5 bases, leaving 7 bases between the germline ends. This CDR3 has 13 residues. DNA for the CDR3: TGTGCCAGCAGTGACGGGGACAACAATGAGCAGTTCTTC. It yields the protein CASSDGDNNEQFF.

This chain uses TRBV6-6 with TRBJ2-7; TRBD2 agrees at 12 bases. In germline, CDR1 is MNHNY, CDR2 SVGAGI (reference sequence). The CDR3 totals 14 residues. V was clipped by 6 bases and J by 7 bases; unmatched bases: 7. CDR3 DNA: TGTGCCAGCAGACCTAGCGGGAGGGCCGGGGAGCAGTACTTC. Protein: CASRPSGRAGEQYF.

The rearrangement uses TRBV12-5 and TRBJ2-3, with 15 bases identical to TRBD2. The J segment lost 6 bases and the V segment lost 5 bases, leaving 6 bases of the junction unmatched. CDR3 length equals 16 residues. The germline V gene has CDR1 LGHNT and CDR2 FRNRAP. The chain's CDR3 is CASGRGLAGGGDTQYF. The CDR3 DNA follows: TGTGCTAGTGGTCGGGGACTAGCGGGAGGAGGGGATACGCAGTATTTT.

This clonotype was seen a single time. The CDR3 spells CASKGAAGGVNEQYF. The DNA of the CDR3 is TGTGCCAGTAAGGGGGCGGCGGGAGGTGTAAACGAGCAGTACTTC. The gene calls are TRBV19 and TRBJ2-7; maybe TRBD2 (8 bases). Trimming stripped 7 bases from V and 5 bases from J, with 21 bases between. The length of the CDR3 is 15 residues. In germline, CDR1 is LNHDA, CDR2 SQIVND (reference sequence).

This clonotype came up many times. The CDR3 region is CSARDLTGGSTDTQYF. The DNA for the CDR3 is TGCAGTGCTAGAGATCTCACGGGAGGGAGCACAGATACGCAGTATTTT. The chain has TRBV20-1 and TRBJ2-3, with 8 positions matching TRBD2. The CDR3 totals 16 residues. V shed 0 bases and J 0 bases; nucleotides not matched to a gene: 5. Germline V gene sequence: CDR1 DFQATT, CDR2 SNEGSKA (reference sequence).

This clonotype was recorded many times. The chain couples TRBV27 to TRBJ2-7, with TRBD2 matching 7 bases. Germline assignment: CDR1 MNHEY and CDR2 SMNVEV (reference sequence). CDR3 size: 14 residues. V shed 4 bases, J shed 2 bases, and the junction held 5 bases outside the gene matches. The CDR3 DNA reads as TGTGCCAGCAGTTGGGGGAGGGGCCCCTACGAGCAGTACTTC. Amino acids: CASSWGRGPYEQYF.

This clonotype occurred a few times. V usage is TRBV25-1 and J usage is TRBJ2-2; TRBD1 might be the D (6 bases). The V end was cut by 3 bases, the J end by 8 bases, with 16 bases between. Germline CDR1 is MGHDK and CDR2 is SYGVNS. The CDR3 totals 15 residues. The CDR3 here is CASSDLRDIGGELFF. CDR3 nucleotide sequence: TGTGCCAGCAGTGACCTACGGGACATCGGTGGGGAGCTGTTTTTT.

The gene calls are TRBV7-2 and TRBJ2-2, with 10 bases aligning to TRBD1. Germline CDR1 is SGHTA and CDR2 is FQGNSA. The junction had 7 bases not matched to a gene; V was cut back by 4 bases and J by 5 bases. The CDR3 covers 16 residues. The CDR3 region has the DNA TGTGCCAGCAGCTGGCCCGGGACAGGGGAGACCGGGGAGCTGTTTTTT. Translation: CASSWPGTGETGELFF.

The chain has TRBV20-1 and TRBJ2-7; D might be TRBD2 (5 bases). V gave up 3 bases and J gave up 2 bases, with 14 bases separating them. Germline V CDR1 and CDR2: DFQATT, SNEGSKA (reference sequence). The CDR3 consists of 14 residues. CDR3 DNA sequence: TGCAGTGCTAGGAGGGCGGACCATCCCTACGAGCAGTACTTC. It yields the protein CSARRADHPYEQYF.

The chain employs TRBV7-2 and TRBJ2-3; 14 nucleotides align to TRBD2. The CDR3 sequence is 18 residues long. V trimming: 1 base; J trimming: 4 bases; junction bases outside the gene matches: 7. The germline V gene encodes CDR1 SGHTA and CDR2 FQGNSA. Here the CDR3 reads CASSLECGGLAGADTQYF. For the CDR3, the DNA is TGTGCCAGCAGCTTAGAGTGTGGGGGACTAGCGGGGGCAGATACGCAGTATTTT.

The chain couples TRBV7-2 to TRBJ1-4; TRBD1 is a possible D gene (5 bases). Trimming cost V 0 bases and J 8 bases, with 13 bases left between them. The germline V gene has CDR1 SGHTA and CDR2 FQGNSA. This CDR3 is built from 15 residues. CDR3 protein: CASSLAGRVGEKLFF. In DNA form, the CDR3 reads TGTGCCAGCAGCTTAGCGGGCAGGGTAGGCGAAAAACTGTTTTTT.

This clonotype turned up a few times. This may come from a read error, since a much larger clone is one base off. This chain uses TRBV12-3 or TRBV12-4 with TRBJ2-7, with 7 bases lining up with TRBD1. The CDR3 is 15 residues long. Trimming cost V 10 bases and J 4 bases; bases outside gene matches: 16. The CDR3 DNA reads as TGTGCCAACAGCCCGGGTGGACAGGTACAATACGAGCAGTACTTC. Its translation: CANSPGGQVQYEQYF.

This clonotype came up many times. The chain combines TRBV3-1 with TRBJ1-1; 9 nucleotides line up with TRBD1. Germline trimming cut 0 bases from V and 1 base from J; bases unmatched to any gene: 6. Germline V gene sequence: CDR1 LGHDT, CDR2 YNNKEL (reference sequence). The CDR3 totals 17 residues. DNA for the CDR3: TGTGCCAGCAGCCAAGATAGGGACAGGGTATGGAACACTGAAGCTTTCTTT. Translated: CASSQDRDRVWNTEAFF.